This T cell receptor beta chain derives from a study of identical twins. Study-wide findings and caveats: Conclusions came from cross-sectional statistical analysis, not from following the same donors.

This clonotype turned up a few times. Its specificity is unknown. A single record per CDR3 protein comes from TCRdb applying MiXCR to the 5' RACE reads. Of some 1,600,000 distinct CDR3 sequences listed, about 31% are singletons. The CDR3 is 18 residues long. Trimming cost V 7 bases and J 2 bases, with 25 bases left between them. This chain links TRBV6-7 with TRBJ2-3; D tentatively fits TRBD1 or TRBD2 (7 bases each). TRBV6-7 qualifies as an ORF whose function is uncertain. This clonotype originated in a newborn girl in good health. Sequenced material: cord blood. The CDR3 nucleotides are TGTGCCAGCAATCCGGGACAGCTGGGAGCGGGATCCACAGATACGCAGTATTTT. Its protein product is CASNPGQLGAGSTDTQYF.